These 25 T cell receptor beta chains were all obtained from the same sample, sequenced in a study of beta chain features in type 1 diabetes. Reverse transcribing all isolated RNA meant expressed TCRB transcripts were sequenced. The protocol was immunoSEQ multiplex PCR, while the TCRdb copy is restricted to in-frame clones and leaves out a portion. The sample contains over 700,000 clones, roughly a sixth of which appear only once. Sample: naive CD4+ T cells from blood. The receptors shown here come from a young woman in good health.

CDR3 sequence reads: CASSLLAGASYEQYF. For the CDR3, the DNA is TGTGCCAGCAGTTTACTAGCGGGGGCCTCCTACGAGCAGTACTTC. The chain carries TRBV28 and TRBJ2-7, with 10 bases matching TRBD2. Trimming cost V 2 bases and J 0 bases; bases outside gene matches: 1. Germline assignment: CDR1 MDHEN and CDR2 SYDVKM. The CDR3 consists of 15 residues. Full variable domain (rest looked up from reference TRBV28 and TRBJ2-7): DVKVTQSSRYLVKRTGEKVFLECVQDMDHENMFWYRQDPGLGLRLIYFSYDVKMKEKGDIPEGYSVSREKKERFSLILESASTNQTSMYLCASSLLAGASYEQYFGPGTRLTVT.

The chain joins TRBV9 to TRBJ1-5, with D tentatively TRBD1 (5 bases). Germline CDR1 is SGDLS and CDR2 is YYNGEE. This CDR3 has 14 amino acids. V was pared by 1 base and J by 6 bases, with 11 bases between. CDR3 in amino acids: CASSVSGFGQPQHF. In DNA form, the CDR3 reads TGTGCCAGCAGCGTATCAGGGTTCGGTCAGCCCCAGCATTTT.

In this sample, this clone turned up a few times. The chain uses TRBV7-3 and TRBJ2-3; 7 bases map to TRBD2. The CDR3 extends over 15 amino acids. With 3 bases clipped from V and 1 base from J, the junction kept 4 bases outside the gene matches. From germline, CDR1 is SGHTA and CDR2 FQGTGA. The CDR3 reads CASSFSSGGTDTQYF. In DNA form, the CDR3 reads TGTGCCAGCAGCTTCTCTAGCGGTGGCACAGATACGCAGTATTTT.

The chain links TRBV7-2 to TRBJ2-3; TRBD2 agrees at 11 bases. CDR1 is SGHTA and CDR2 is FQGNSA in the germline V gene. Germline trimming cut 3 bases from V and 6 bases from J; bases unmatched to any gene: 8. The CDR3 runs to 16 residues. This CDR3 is CASSFIAGGPGDTQYF. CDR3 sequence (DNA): TGTGCCAGCAGCTTTATAGCGGGAGGGCCGGGGGATACGCAGTATTTT. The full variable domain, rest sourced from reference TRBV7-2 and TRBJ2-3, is GAGVSQSPSNKVTEKGKDVELRCDPISGHTALYWYRQSLGQGLEFLIYFQGNSAPDKSGLPSDRFSAERTGGSVSTLTIQRTQQEDSAVYLCASSFIAGGPGDTQYFGPGTRLTVL.

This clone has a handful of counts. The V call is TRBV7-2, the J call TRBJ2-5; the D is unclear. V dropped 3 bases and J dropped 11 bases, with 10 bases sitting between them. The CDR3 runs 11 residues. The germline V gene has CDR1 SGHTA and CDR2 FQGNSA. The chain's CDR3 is CASSFGLAQYF. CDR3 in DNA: TGTGCCAGCAGCTTCGGTCTGGCTCAGTACTTC.

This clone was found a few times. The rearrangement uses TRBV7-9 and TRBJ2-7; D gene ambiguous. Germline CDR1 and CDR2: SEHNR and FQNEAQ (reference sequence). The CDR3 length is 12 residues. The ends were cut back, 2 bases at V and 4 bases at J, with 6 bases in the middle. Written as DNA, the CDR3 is TGTGCCAGCAGCTTAACCTTATACGAGCAGTACTTC. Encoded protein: CASSLTLYEQYF.

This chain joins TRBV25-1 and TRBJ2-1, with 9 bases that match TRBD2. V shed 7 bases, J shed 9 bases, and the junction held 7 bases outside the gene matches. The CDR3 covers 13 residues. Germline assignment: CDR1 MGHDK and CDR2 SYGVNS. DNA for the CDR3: TGTGCCAGCAACCAGCGGGAGGTCGGTGAGCAGTTCTTC. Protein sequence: CASNQREVGEQFF.

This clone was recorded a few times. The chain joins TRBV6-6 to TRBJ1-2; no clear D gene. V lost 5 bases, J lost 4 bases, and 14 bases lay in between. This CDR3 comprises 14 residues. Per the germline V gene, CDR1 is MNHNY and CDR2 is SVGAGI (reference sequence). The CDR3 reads CASSDLQFSYGYTF. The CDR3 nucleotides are TGTGCCAGCAGTGATCTGCAGTTTTCCTATGGCTACACCTTC.

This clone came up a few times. The CDR3 sequence is CASSFGPKTSGRKGEQFF. The CDR3 nucleotides read TGCGCCAGCAGCTTCGGACCGAAGACTAGCGGGAGGAAGGGTGAGCAGTTCTTC. V is TRBV5-1 and J is TRBJ2-1; TRBD2 matches 13 bases. CDR1 is SGHRS, CDR2 YFSETQ, per germline. CDR3 length: 18 residues. V shed 2 bases, J shed 9 bases, and the junction held 14 bases outside the gene matches.

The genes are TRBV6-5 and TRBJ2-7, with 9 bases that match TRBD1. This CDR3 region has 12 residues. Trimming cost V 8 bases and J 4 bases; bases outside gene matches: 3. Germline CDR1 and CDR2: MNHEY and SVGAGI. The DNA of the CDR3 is TGTGCCAGCTGGGGACAGGGTTACGAGCAGTACTTC. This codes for CASWGQGYEQYF.

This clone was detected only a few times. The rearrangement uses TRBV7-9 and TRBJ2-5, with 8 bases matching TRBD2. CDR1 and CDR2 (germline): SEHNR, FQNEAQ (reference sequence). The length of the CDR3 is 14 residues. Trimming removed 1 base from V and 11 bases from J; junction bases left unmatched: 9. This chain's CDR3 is CASSLVGRAGEQYF. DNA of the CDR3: TGTGCCAGCAGCTTAGTCGGGAGGGCCGGGGAGCAGTACTTC.

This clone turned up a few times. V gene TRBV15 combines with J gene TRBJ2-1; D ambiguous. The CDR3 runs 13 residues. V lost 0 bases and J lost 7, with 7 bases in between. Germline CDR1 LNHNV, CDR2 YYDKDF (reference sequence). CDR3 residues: CATSRDRKNEQFF. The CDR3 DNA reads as TGTGCCACCAGCAGAGATCGGAAGAATGAGCAGTTCTTC.

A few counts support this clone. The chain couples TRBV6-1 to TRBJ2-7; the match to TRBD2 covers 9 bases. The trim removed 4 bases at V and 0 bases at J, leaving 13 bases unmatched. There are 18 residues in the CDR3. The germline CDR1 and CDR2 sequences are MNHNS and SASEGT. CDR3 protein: CASSGTIGPAGGSYEQYF. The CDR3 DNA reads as TGTGCCAGCAGTGGCACAATCGGGCCAGCGGGAGGCTCCTACGAGCAGTACTTC.

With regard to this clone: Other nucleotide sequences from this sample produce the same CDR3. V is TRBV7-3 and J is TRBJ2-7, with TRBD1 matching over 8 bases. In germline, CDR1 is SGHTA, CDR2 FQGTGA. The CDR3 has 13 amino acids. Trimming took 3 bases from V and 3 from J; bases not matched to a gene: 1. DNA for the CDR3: TGTGCCAGCAGCTTCGACAGGGGCTACGAGCAGTACTTC. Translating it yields CASSFDRGYEQYF.

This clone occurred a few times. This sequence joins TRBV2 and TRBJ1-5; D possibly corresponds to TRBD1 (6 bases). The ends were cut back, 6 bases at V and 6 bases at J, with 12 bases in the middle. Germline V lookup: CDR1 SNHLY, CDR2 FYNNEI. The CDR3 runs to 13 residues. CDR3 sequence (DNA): TGTGCCAGCAGAGGTCAGGGGTTTCAGCCCCAGCATTTT. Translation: CASRGQGFQPQHF.

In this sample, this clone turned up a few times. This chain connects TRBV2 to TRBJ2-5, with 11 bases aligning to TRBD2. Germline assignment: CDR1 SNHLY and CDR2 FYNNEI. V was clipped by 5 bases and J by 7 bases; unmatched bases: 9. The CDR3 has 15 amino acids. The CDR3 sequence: CASSLAGGGLGTQYF. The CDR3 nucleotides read TGTGCCAGCAGTCTAGCGGGAGGTGGTCTTGGGACCCAGTACTTC.

This CDR3 is CASSVVSGWTEAFF. DNA for the CDR3: TGTGCCAGCAGCGTAGTGTCAGGGTGGACTGAAGCTTTCTTT. The V gene is TRBV9, the J gene TRBJ1-1; D perhaps matches TRBD1 (5 bases). This CDR3 has 14 amino acids. Trimming removed 0 bases from V and 5 bases from J, with 11 bases in between. Germline-derived CDR1 and CDR2 are SGDLS and YYNGEE.

CDR3 region: CASSGGGMSRETQYF. As DNA, the CDR3 is TGCGCCAGCAGTGGGGGCGGGATGAGCCGAGAGACCCAGTACTTC. The chain combines TRBV10-2 with TRBJ2-5, with a weak D call TRBD2 (6 bases). The V end lost 4 bases, the J end lost 4 bases, and 16 bases lay between the germline ends. The CDR3 extends over 15 amino acids. Germline V gene sequence: CDR1 WSHSY, CDR2 SAAADI.

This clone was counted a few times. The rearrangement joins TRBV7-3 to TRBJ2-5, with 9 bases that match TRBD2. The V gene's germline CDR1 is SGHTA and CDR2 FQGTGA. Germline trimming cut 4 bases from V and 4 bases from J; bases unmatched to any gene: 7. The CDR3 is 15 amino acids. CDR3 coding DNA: TGTGCCAGCAGCTCCGCGGGAGGGAACTCAGAGACCCAGTACTTC. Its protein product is CASSSAGGNSETQYF.

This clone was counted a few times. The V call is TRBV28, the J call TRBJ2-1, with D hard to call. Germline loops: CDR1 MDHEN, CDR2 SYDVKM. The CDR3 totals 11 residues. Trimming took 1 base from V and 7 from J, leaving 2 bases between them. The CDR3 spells CASSLSNEQFF. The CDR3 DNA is TGTGCCAGCAGTTTATCAAATGAGCAGTTCTTC. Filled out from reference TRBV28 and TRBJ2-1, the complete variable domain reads DVKVTQSSRYLVKRTGEKVFLECVQDMDHENMFWYRQDPGLGLRLIYFSYDVKMKEKGDIPEGYSVSREKKERFSLILESASTNQTSMYLCASSLSNEQFFGPGTRLTVL.

The CDR3 loop is CASSLPGRNQFF. CDR3 nucleotides: TGTGCCAGCAGCTTGCCGGGACGCAATCAGTTCTTC. The chain joins TRBV7-3 to TRBJ2-1; D could derive from TRBD1 or TRBD2 (5 bases each). V was clipped by 3 bases and J by 13 bases, with 13 bases between them. Germline assignment: CDR1 SGHTA and CDR2 FQGTGA. This CDR3 comprises 12 residues.

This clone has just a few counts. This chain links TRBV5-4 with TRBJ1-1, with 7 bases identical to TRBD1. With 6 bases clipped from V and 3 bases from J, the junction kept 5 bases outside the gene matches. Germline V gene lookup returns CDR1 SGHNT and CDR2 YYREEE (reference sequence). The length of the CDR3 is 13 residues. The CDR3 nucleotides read TGTGCCAGCACCCAGGGGGTGGACACTGAAGCTTTCTTT. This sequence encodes CASTQGVDTEAFF.

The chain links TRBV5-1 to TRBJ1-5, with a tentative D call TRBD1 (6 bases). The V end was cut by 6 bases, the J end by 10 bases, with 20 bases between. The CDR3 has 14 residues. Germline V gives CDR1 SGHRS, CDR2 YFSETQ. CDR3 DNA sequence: TGCGCCAGCACATTCGGACAGTTTGGCGGTCCCCAGCATTTT. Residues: CASTFGQFGGPQHF.

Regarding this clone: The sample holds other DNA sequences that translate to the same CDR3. For the CDR3, the DNA is TGTGCCAGCAGCCGGCATCGGGATGAGCAGTACTTC. Translating it yields CASSRHRDEQYF. The rearrangement uses TRBV5-6 and TRBJ2-7; D possibly corresponds to TRBD2 (5 bases). Germline CDR1 SGHDT, CDR2 YYEEEE. V was pared by 4 bases and J by 7 bases, with 12 bases between. The length of the CDR3 is 12 residues.

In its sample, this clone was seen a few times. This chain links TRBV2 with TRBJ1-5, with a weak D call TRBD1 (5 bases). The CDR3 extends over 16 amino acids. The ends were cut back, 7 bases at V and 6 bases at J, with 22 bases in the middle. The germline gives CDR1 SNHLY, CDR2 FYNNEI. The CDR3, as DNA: TGTGCCAGCACCTCGAGGGTTAGGGGAGCTGGTCAGCCCCAGCATTTT. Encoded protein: CASTSRVRGAGQPQHF.